The source of this T cell receptor (beta chain) is a study of cytomegalovirus exposure and HLA in healthy donors. Whole-study findings and limits: The authors confirmed in vitro that a few CMV-associated chains were specific for CMV antigens. The finding came from a later analysis; first-cohort TCR clusters tended to co-occur in the approximately 120 validation repertoires.

Some clones are missing from TCRdb's copy, which holds only in-frame ones; the method was immunoSEQ multiplex PCR. Of about 65,000 clones listed, about 90% are singletons. V was pared by 4 bases and J by 0 bases, with 9 bases between. Germline V gene data show CDR1 as LNHDA and CDR2 as SQIVND (reference sequence). This CDR3 spans 14 amino acids. This clone was detected only once. Its antigen remains unknown. The rearrangement uses TRBV19 and TRBJ1-1; no firm D call. The TCR originated in a woman aged 18-29 years in good health and CMV-seronegative. What was sequenced was PBMCs. The CDR3 DNA sequence: TGTGCCAGTAGTAGAAGAACGGTGAACACTGAAGCTTTCTTT. Translating gives CASSRRTVNTEAFF.